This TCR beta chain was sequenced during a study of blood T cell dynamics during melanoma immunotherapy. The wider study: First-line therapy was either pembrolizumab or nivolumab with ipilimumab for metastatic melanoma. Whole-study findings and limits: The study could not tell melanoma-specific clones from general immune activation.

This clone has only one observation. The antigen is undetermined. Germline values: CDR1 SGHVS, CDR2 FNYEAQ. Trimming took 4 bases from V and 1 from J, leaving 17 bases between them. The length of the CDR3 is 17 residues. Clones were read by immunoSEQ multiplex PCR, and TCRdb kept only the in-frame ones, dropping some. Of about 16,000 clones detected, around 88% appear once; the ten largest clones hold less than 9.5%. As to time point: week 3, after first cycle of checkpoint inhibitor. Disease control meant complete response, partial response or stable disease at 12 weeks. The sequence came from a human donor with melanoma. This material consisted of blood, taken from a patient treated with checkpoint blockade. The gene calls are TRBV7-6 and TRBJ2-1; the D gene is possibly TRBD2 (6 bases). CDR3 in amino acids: CASSSLTGEVSYNEQFF. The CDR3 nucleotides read TGTGCCAGCAGCTCCTTAACGGGAGAGGTTTCCTACAATGAGCAGTTCTTC.